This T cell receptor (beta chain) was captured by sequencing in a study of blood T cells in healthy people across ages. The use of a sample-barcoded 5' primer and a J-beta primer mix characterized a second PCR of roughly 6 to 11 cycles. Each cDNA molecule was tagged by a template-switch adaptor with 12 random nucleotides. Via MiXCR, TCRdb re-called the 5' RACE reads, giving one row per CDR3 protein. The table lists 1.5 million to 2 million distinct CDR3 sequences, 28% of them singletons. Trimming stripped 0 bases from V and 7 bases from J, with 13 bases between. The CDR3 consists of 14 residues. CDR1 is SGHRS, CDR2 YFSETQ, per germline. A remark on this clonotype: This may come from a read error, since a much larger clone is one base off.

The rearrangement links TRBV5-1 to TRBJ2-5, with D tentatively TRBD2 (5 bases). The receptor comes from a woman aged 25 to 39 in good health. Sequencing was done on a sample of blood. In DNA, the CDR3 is TGCGCCAGCAGCTTGGTGGAGGTCGTTGGGACCCAGTACTTC. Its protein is CASSLVEVVGTQYF.